What follows are 21 T cell receptor beta chains derived from one specimen sequenced in a study of blood T cell repertoires in COVID-19. The data were produced by immunoSEQ multiplex PCR, yet TCRdb's version contains in-frame clones alone and is incomplete. The data hold about 95,000 clones, with more than 80% observed a single time. The material sequenced was peripheral blood. The source of these receptors is an elderly man with COVID-19, enrolled during active disease.

This clone is a singleton in its sample. The chain joins TRBV4-1 to TRBJ2-1, with 12 bases aligning to TRBD1. The V and J ends lost 6 bases and 8 bases, in that order; junction bases with no gene match: 11. This CDR3 spans 16 amino acids. The V gene's germline CDR1 is MGHRA and CDR2 YSYEKL. The CDR3 region has the DNA TGCGCCAGCAGACCCTCCGGGACAGGGGGCTTCGATGAGCAGTTCTTC. This codes for CASRPSGTGGFDEQFF.

V and J are TRBV5-1 and TRBJ1-2, with D possibly matching TRBD1 (5 bases). The CDR3 loop spans 14 amino acids. V gave up 4 bases and J gave up 5 bases, with 15 bases separating them. Germline CDR1 reads SGHRS; CDR2 reads YFSETQ. CDR3 sequence (DNA): TGCGCCAGCAGCGGCCAGGGATTTACTTATGGCTACACCTTC. Translated, it gives CASSGQGFTYGYTF. Full variable domain (remainder filled in from reference TRBV5-1 and TRBJ1-2): KAGVTQTPRYLIKTRGQQVTLSCSPISGHRSVSWYQQTPGQGLQFLFEYFSETQRNKGNFPGRFSGRQFSNSRSEMNVSTLELGDSALYLCASSGQGFTYGYTFGSGTRLTVV.

This chain connects TRBV9 to TRBJ2-2; 7 bases match TRBD2. This CDR3 is built from 14 residues. Germline V gene lookup returns CDR1 SGDLS and CDR2 YYNGEE. Losses at the gene ends were 2 bases for V and 5 bases for J; bases not matched to a gene: 3. CDR3 residues: CASSVLGGTGELFF. The CDR3, as DNA: TGTGCCAGCAGCGTTCTGGGAGGGACCGGGGAGCTGTTTTTT.

The chain employs TRBV27 and TRBJ2-7, with 7 bases lining up with TRBD1. The V segment lost 2 bases and the J segment 3 bases; nucleotides outside the gene matches: 4. CDR1 and CDR2 (germline): MNHEY, SMNVEV (reference sequence). The CDR3 covers 14 residues. CDR3 sequence reads: CASSLGTVNYEQYF. The CDR3 DNA reads TGTGCCAGCAGTTTAGGGACAGTGAACTACGAGCAGTACTTC.

The chain carries TRBV30 and TRBJ2-2; 10 bases map to TRBD2. Germline V gene lookup returns CDR1 GTSNPN and CDR2 SVGIG (reference sequence). The CDR3 is 14 amino acids. V was pared by 3 bases and J by 3 bases, with 1 base of the junction left unmatched. Written as DNA, the CDR3 is TGTGCCTGGAGAGCGGGAGGGTACACCGGGGAGCTGTTTTTT. The encoded protein is CAWRAGGYTGELFF.

This clone was counted once. The chain joins TRBV6-5 to TRBJ1-5; TRBD1 aligns across 7 bases. CDR1 and CDR2 from the germline V gene are MNHEY and SVGAGI. This CDR3 contains 13 residues. The junction had 4 bases not matched to a gene; V was cut back by 6 bases and J by 5 bases. In DNA, the CDR3 is TGTGCCAGCAGCCAGGGGGTGTATCAGCCCCAGCATTTT. Protein sequence: CASSQGVYQPQHF.

The V call is TRBV10-1, the J call TRBJ2-1; the match to TRBD2 covers 13 bases. From germline, CDR1 is WNHNN and CDR2 SYGVQD (reference sequence). This CDR3 has 15 amino acids. The trim removed 2 bases at V and 9 bases at J, leaving 4 bases unmatched. CDR3 region: CASSEQLAGGGEQFF. The CDR3 nucleotides read TGCGCCAGCAGTGAGCAACTAGCGGGAGGGGGTGAGCAGTTCTTC.

This rearrangement joins TRBV7-3 to TRBJ2-3, with TRBD2 matching 8 bases. The J segment lost 6 bases and the V segment lost 2 bases, leaving 4 bases of the junction unmatched. The length of the CDR3 is 14 residues. Germline CDR1 SGHTA, CDR2 FQGTGA. Written as DNA, the CDR3 is TGTGCCAGCAGCTTAGGCGGGAGGACGGATACGCAGTATTTT. Residues: CASSLGGRTDTQYF.

The rearrangement joins TRBV6-1 to TRBJ1-3; D not resolved. Germline V lookup: CDR1 MNHNS, CDR2 SASEGT. The CDR3 has 14 residues. V lost 5 bases and J 6 bases, leaving 14 bases between the germline ends. The CDR3: CASSWSAAENTIYF. The CDR3 nucleotides are TGTGCCAGCAGTTGGTCGGCGGCGGAAAACACCATATATTTT.

The V and J genes are TRBV3-1 (or the pseudogene TRBV3-2) and TRBJ2-1; 11 nucleotides line up with TRBD2. Germline V gene sequence: CDR1 LGHDT, CDR2 YNNKEL (reference sequence). With 2 bases clipped from V and 10 bases from J, the junction kept 7 bases outside the gene matches. The CDR3 is 15 residues long. In DNA, the CDR3 is TGTGCCAGCAGCCAACATAGCGGGAGGGCCGGGGAGCAGTTCTTC. It yields the protein CASSQHSGRAGEQFF.

This clone occurred once. The chain is built from TRBV7-2 and TRBJ2-6; 16 bases fit TRBD2. Germline CDR1 and CDR2: SGHTA and FQGNSA. V was clipped by 0 bases and J by 3 bases; unmatched bases: 5. This CDR3 is built from 20 residues. In DNA form, the CDR3 reads TGTGCCAGCAGCTTAGCGGGACTAGCGGGGGGGCCCCATGGGGCCAACGTCCTGACTTTC. The encoded protein is CASSLAGLAGGPHGANVLTF.

Only a few counts were recorded for this clone. The chain combines TRBV3-1 (or the pseudogene TRBV3-2) with TRBJ1-2, with 10 bases identical to TRBD1. The CDR3 has 14 residues. The junction had 8 bases not matched to a gene; V was cut back by 6 bases and J by 7 bases. CDR1 and CDR2 from the germline V gene are LGHDT and YNNKEL (reference sequence). CDR3 loop: CASSPTGGRGGYTF. CDR3 coding DNA: TGTGCCAGCAGTCCGACAGGGGGCAGAGGTGGCTACACCTTC.

This clone was detected a few times. The gene calls are TRBV7-2 and TRBJ2-7, with 9 bases aligning to TRBD2. The CDR3 is made up of 15 amino acids. Trimming at V came to 0 bases and at J to 5 bases, leaving 5 bases not matched to a gene. In germline, CDR1 is SGHTA, CDR2 FQGNSA. CDR3 protein: CASSLALAGRHEQYF. CDR3 nucleotide sequence: TGTGCCAGCAGCTTAGCCCTAGCGGGGCGACACGAGCAGTACTTC.

The CDR3 loop is CASSFQFGQGFAEAFF. The CDR3 DNA reads TGTGCCAGCAGTTTTCAATTCGGACAGGGGTTCGCTGAAGCTTTCTTT. This sequence joins TRBV28 and TRBJ1-1; 9 nucleotides agree with TRBD1. The length of the CDR3 is 16 residues. With 3 bases clipped from V and 6 bases from J, the junction kept 11 bases outside the gene matches. Germline V gene lookup returns CDR1 MDHEN and CDR2 SYDVKM.

As concerns this clone: This sample also contains other DNA sequences that code for the same CDR3. The chain recombines TRBV9 with TRBJ2-5; 9 nucleotides line up with TRBD1. Germline V gene lookup returns CDR1 SGDLS and CDR2 YYNGEE. V trimming: 5 bases; J trimming: 5 bases; junction bases outside the gene matches: 4. The length of the CDR3 is 13 residues. The CDR3 protein is CASSGTGRETQYF. CDR3 nucleotide sequence: TGTGCCAGCAGTGGGACAGGGAGGGAGACCCAGTACTTC.

The J gene is TRBJ1-6, the V gene TRBV5-4, with 7 positions matching TRBD1. Per the germline V gene, CDR1 is SGHNT and CDR2 is YYREEE (reference sequence). The V gene end was trimmed by 0 bases and the J gene end by 9 bases; junction bases not matched to a gene: 6. This CDR3 region has 15 residues. DNA of the CDR3: TGTGCCAGCAGCTTGGCCCCCGGGGACAGTTCACCCCTCCACTTT. It codes for CASSLAPGDSSPLHF. Filled out from reference TRBV5-4 and TRBJ1-6, the complete variable domain reads ETGVTQSPTHLIKTRGQQVTLRCSSQSGHNTVSWYQQALGQGPQFIFQYYREEENGRGNFPPRFSGLQFPNYSSELNVNALELDDSALYLCASSLAPGDSSPLHFGNGTRLTVT.

The chain links TRBV15 to TRBJ1-4, with TRBD1 matching 7 bases. The ends lost 0 bases at V and 0 bases at J; junction bases unmatched: 4. From germline, CDR1 is LNHNV and CDR2 YYDKDF (reference sequence). CDR3 length: 17 residues. The CDR3 DNA reads TGTGCCACCAGCAGAGAAGGAGGGGGCACAACTAATGAAAAACTGTTTTTT. Residues: CATSREGGGTTNEKLFF.

The chain combines TRBV19 with TRBJ1-5; TRBD1 aligns across 7 bases. The CDR3 runs to 13 residues. Germline lookup yields CDR1 LNHDA and CDR2 SQIVND (reference sequence). V lost 6 bases to trimming and J lost 2 bases; unmatched junction nucleotides: 1. CDR3 sequence: CASRGTGNQPQHF. CDR3 nucleotide sequence: TGTGCCAGTAGGGGGACAGGCAATCAGCCCCAGCATTTT.

The rearrangement links TRBV30 to TRBJ1-1; TRBD1 aligns across 8 bases. Germline CDR1 is GTSNPN and CDR2 is SVGIG (reference sequence). After removal of 0 bases from V and 7 bases from J, the junction contained 7 bases not matched to a gene. The CDR3 is made up of 14 amino acids. The CDR3 is CAWSVRQGLGEAFF. CDR3 nucleotide sequence: TGTGCCTGGAGTGTACGACAGGGGTTAGGTGAAGCTTTCTTT.

About this clone: This same CDR3 is encoded by further DNA sequences in the sample. The chain carries TRBV7-3 and TRBJ2-1, with D hard to call. The CDR3 sequence is 13 residues long. Germline V gives CDR1 SGHTA, CDR2 FQGTGA. Trimming left V 1 base short and J 4 bases short, with 5 bases between. The CDR3 here is CASSLNRYNEQFF. In nucleotides, the CDR3 is TGTGCCAGCAGCTTAAACAGATACAATGAGCAGTTCTTC.

The genes are TRBV5-1 and TRBJ2-2; 7 nucleotides align to TRBD2. The germline V gene has CDR1 SGHRS and CDR2 YFSETQ. V was clipped by 7 bases and J by 2 bases; unmatched bases: 5. This CDR3 comprises 14 residues. The CDR3 is CASSSGVNTGELFF. CDR3 in DNA: TGCGCCAGCTCAAGCGGGGTCAACACCGGGGAGCTGTTTTTT. The full variable domain, rest sourced from reference TRBV5-1 and TRBJ2-2, is KAGVTQTPRYLIKTRGQQVTLSCSPISGHRSVSWYQQTPGQGLQFLFEYFSETQRNKGNFPGRFSGRQFSNSRSEMNVSTLELGDSALYLCASSSGVNTGELFFGEGSRLTVL.